Listed below are T cell receptor beta chains from one sample, sequenced in a study of blood T cell repertoires in COVID-19. Sequencing used immunoSEQ multiplex PCR; TCRdb keeps in-frame clones, though not all of them. This table has some 200,000 clones, roughly 87% appearing once. The sample was PBMCs or T cells enriched from blood (not recorded which). The receptors shown here come from a woman in her twenties or thirties who had recovered from COVID-19. Both conserved end residues are part of each CDR3.

cdr3_length: 17; v_call: TRBV9; j_call: TRBJ1-2; cdr3_aa: CASSVGTETLRNYGYTF
cdr3_length: 14; v_call: TRBV5-1; j_call: TRBJ2-7; cdr3_aa: CASSLVGEVDEQYF
cdr3_length: 12; v_call: TRBV9; j_call: TRBJ1-6; cdr3_aa: CASSTSNSPLHF
cdr3_length: 13; v_call: TRBV7-2; j_call: TRBJ2-3; cdr3_aa: CASSPQGTDTQYF
cdr3_length: 16; v_call: TRBV27; j_call: TRBJ1-4; cdr3_aa: CASSFGFGGSYEKLFF
cdr3_length: 14; v_call: TRBV5-4; j_call: TRBJ2-7; cdr3_aa: CASSLVQNGGEQYF
cdr3_length: 13; v_call: TRBV28; j_call: TRBJ1-6; cdr3_aa: CAVSRTRNSPLHF
cdr3_length: 16; v_call: TRBV7-9; j_call: TRBJ1-1; cdr3_aa: CASSLALDNSNTEAFF
cdr3_length: 12; v_call: TRBV5-1; j_call: TRBJ2-7; cdr3_aa: CASSPQGWEQYF
cdr3_length: 14; v_call: TRBV9; j_call: TRBJ1-2; cdr3_aa: CASSTTGINYGYTF
cdr3_length: 15; v_call: TRBV6-5; j_call: TRBJ2-3; cdr3_aa: CASSPGLANTDTQYF
cdr3_length: 11; v_call: TRBV29-1; j_call: TRBJ1-1; cdr3_aa: CSVPGGAVAFF
cdr3_length: 15; v_call: TRBV4-1; j_call: TRBJ1-6; cdr3_aa: CASSLPGQGNSPLHF
cdr3_length: 13; v_call: TRBV15; j_call: TRBJ1-2; cdr3_aa: CATSKDRVYGYTF
cdr3_length: 13; v_call: TRBV5-1; j_call: TRBJ2-1; cdr3_aa: CASRQTGGNEQFF
cdr3_length: 15; v_call: TRBV4-2; j_call: TRBJ2-1; cdr3_aa: CASSRLAGTYNEQFF
cdr3_length: 13; v_call: TRBV27; j_call: TRBJ1-4; cdr3_aa: CASSLGPGSKLFF
cdr3_length: 14; v_call: TRBV5-1; j_call: TRBJ1-1; cdr3_aa: CASSRTGGYTEAFF
cdr3_length: 18; v_call: TRBV18; j_call: TRBJ2-7; cdr3_aa: CASSPELAGAHWSSEQYF
cdr3_length: 17; v_call: TRBV9; j_call: TRBJ2-3; cdr3_aa: CASSKALSGQPPDTQYF
cdr3_length: 16; v_call: TRBV19; j_call: TRBJ1-1; cdr3_aa: CASTRLVGFIDTEAFF
cdr3_length: 15; v_call: TRBV5-4; j_call: TRBJ2-5; cdr3_aa: CASSLTAGGLETQYF
cdr3_length: 17; v_call: TRBV4-1; j_call: TRBJ2-5; cdr3_aa: CASSQPAGGPAGETQYF
cdr3_length: 16; v_call: TRBV19; j_call: TRBJ2-1; cdr3_aa: CASSSPGLAIGNEQFF
cdr3_length: 14; v_call: TRBV11-2; j_call: TRBJ1-5; cdr3_aa: CASSRDRGNQPQHF
cdr3_length: 16; v_call: TRBV9; j_call: TRBJ2-1; cdr3_aa: CASSVSGLAGPSEEFF
cdr3_length: 17; v_call: TRBV11-2; j_call: TRBJ2-2; cdr3_aa: CASSPGLAGGITGELFF
cdr3_length: 15; v_call: TRBV11-1; j_call: TRBJ2-2; cdr3_aa: CASSIRAGGEGELFF
cdr3_length: 13; v_call: TRBV19; j_call: TRBJ1-2; cdr3_aa: CASSMPETGRNTF
cdr3_length: 14; v_call: TRBV7-8; j_call: TRBJ2-1; cdr3_aa: CASVPGLSYNEQFF
cdr3_length: 13; v_call: TRBV6-5; j_call: TRBJ2-1; cdr3_aa: CASSLGLYNEQFF
cdr3_length: 14; v_call: TRBV3-1/TRBV3-2; j_call: TRBJ1-2; cdr3_aa: CASRGTGFNYGYTF
cdr3_length: 16; v_call: TRBV6-6; j_call: TRBJ1-2; cdr3_aa: CASTYNPGQGDYGYTF
cdr3_length: 17; v_call: TRBV13; j_call: TRBJ2-5; cdr3_aa: CASSPGIRGGIQETQYF
cdr3_length: 11; v_call: TRBV2; j_call: TRBJ2-1; cdr3_aa: CASSVRDREFF
cdr3_length: 16; v_call: TRBV24-1; j_call: TRBJ2-5; cdr3_aa: CATSDFQGTRGMAQYF
cdr3_length: 19; v_call: TRBV19; j_call: TRBJ2-7; cdr3_aa: CASSPRTGGSGATSYEQYF
cdr3_length: 13; v_call: TRBV3-1/TRBV3-2; j_call: TRBJ1-6; cdr3_aa: CASSQVRNSPLHF
cdr3_length: 17; v_call: TRBV14; j_call: TRBJ2-4; cdr3_aa: CASSLNRAGIRENIQYF
cdr3_length: 14; v_call: TRBV15; j_call: TRBJ1-5; cdr3_aa: CATSQEGSNQPQHF
cdr3_length: 12; v_call: TRBV5-1; j_call: TRBJ1-1; cdr3_aa: CASARGNTEAFF
cdr3_length: 14; v_call: TRBV27; j_call: TRBJ2-7; cdr3_aa: CASSLLWDNGEQYF
cdr3_length: 18; v_call: TRBV6-4; j_call: TRBJ2-7; cdr3_aa: CASSDGGLAGGLTYEQYF
cdr3_length: 16; v_call: TRBV2; j_call: TRBJ2-1; cdr3_aa: CASSERLAGGYNEQFF
cdr3_length: 15; v_call: TRBV25-1; j_call: TRBJ2-7; cdr3_aa: CASSEPGQGKNEQYF
cdr3_length: 14; v_call: TRBV7-3; j_call: TRBJ1-2; cdr3_aa: CASSPTGTGYGYTF
cdr3_length: 14; v_call: TRBV7-9; j_call: TRBJ2-1; cdr3_aa: CASTGSGGDNEQFF
cdr3_length: 15; v_call: TRBV6-5; j_call: TRBJ2-1; cdr3_aa: CASSPDRGSYNEQFF
cdr3_length: 14; v_call: TRBV24-1; j_call: TRBJ2-2; cdr3_aa: CATRSTSGSGELFF
cdr3_length: 15; v_call: TRBV5-1; j_call: TRBJ2-2; cdr3_aa: CASSLGTGLPGELFF
cdr3_length: 17; v_call: TRBV6-4; j_call: TRBJ1-6; cdr3_aa: CASTCDSESTFGSPLHF
cdr3_length: 17; v_call: TRBV18; j_call: TRBJ1-2; cdr3_aa: CASSPTGTGARSYGYTF
cdr3_length: 13; v_call: TRBV12-3/TRBV12-4; j_call: TRBJ1-1; cdr3_aa: CASRGWGATEAFF
cdr3_length: 15; v_call: TRBV6-5; j_call: TRBJ1-5; cdr3_aa: CASRETDQSNQPQHF
cdr3_length: 16; v_call: TRBV5-4; j_call: TRBJ2-3; cdr3_aa: CASSRDRGKVSDTQYF
cdr3_length: 12; v_call: TRBV20-1; j_call: TRBJ1-2; cdr3_aa: CSASGGTGGYTF